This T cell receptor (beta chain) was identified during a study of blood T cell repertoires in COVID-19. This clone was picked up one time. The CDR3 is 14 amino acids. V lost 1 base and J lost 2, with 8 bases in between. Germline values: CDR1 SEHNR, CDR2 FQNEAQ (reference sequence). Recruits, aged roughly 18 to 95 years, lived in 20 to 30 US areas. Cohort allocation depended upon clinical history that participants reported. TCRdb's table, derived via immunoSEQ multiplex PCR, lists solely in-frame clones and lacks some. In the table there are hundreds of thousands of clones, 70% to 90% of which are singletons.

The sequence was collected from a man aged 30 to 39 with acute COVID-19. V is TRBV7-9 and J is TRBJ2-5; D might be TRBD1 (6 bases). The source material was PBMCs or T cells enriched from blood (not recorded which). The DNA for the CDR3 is TGTGCCAGCAGCTTAGTGCAGGGGCAAGAGACCCAGTACTTC. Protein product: CASSLVQGQETQYF.